Detailed here is one TCR beta chain. The antigen remains unidentified. The data were taken from a study of prognosis after radiotherapy for stage I lung cancer. The wider study: Tumor type comprised squamous cell carcinoma in about 7 patients and adenocarcinoma in twelve. Concurrently with stereotactic body radiotherapy, no other therapy was received by any patient. Findings and caveats of the study: The study left the tumor specificity of the expanded TCR clones undetermined.

Two-round multiplex PCR on genomic DNA was the method by which TCR beta CDR3 was amplified. Specific primers for each TRBV and TRBJ gene were what first-round PCR used. Via MiXCR, TCRdb re-called the multiplex PCR reads, giving one row per CDR3 protein. The table lists roughly 17,000 distinct CDR3 sequences, around 30% of them singletons. Germline assignment: CDR1 MDHEN and CDR2 SYDVKM. The germline V and J ends were trimmed by 5 bases and 5 bases, with 19 bases remaining between them. The CDR3 consists of 15 residues. The patients, who had no history of other malignancies and had received no prior chemotherapy or radiotherapy, were all found to be node-negative on CT and PET/CT.

The TCR was taken from a donor older than 45 with non-small cell lung cancer. This chain links TRBV28 with TRBJ2-7; a possible D gene is TRBD2 (6 bases). The material sequenced was PBMCs, taken before or after stereotactic body radiation therapy (not recorded which). CDR3 bases: TGTGCCAGCAGTCTAATGCCTGGGAGGAAAAACGAGCAGTACTTC. Translation: CASSLMPGRKNEQYF.